This T cell receptor beta chain was found in a study of cytomegalovirus exposure and HLA in healthy donors. Overall study findings and caveats: On later analysis, the bulk of CMV-associated TCR beta chains appeared to be HLA-restricted. Published work reported that the classifier diagnosed cytomegalovirus status with high specificity and sensitivity.

Germline V gene lookup returns CDR1 SEHNR and CDR2 FQNEAQ (reference sequence). The CDR3 is 15 amino acids. Primers included in the PCR were 60 Vbeta and 13 Jbeta primers. Produced via immunoSEQ multiplex PCR; TCRdb's table is partial and in-frame only. Here the sample spans about 140,000 clones, roughly 80% being singletons. For this clone: What it binds is unknown. An end of the junction does not agree with germline; a read error may underlie this.

This TCR came from a woman aged 45-59 years in good health and CMV-seropositive. V and J are TRBV7-9 and TRBJ1-5, with D hard to call. Sequenced input: PBMCs. The CDR3 DNA reads TGTTCCAGCAGCTTAGGGCAGGTTAGCAATCAGCCCCAGCATTTT. As protein: CSSSLGQVSNQPQHF. Complete variable domain (other parts from reference TRBV7-9 and TRBJ1-5): DTGVSQNPRHKITKRGQNVTFRCDPISEHNRLYWYRQTLGQGPEFLTYFQNEAQLEKSRLLSDRFSAERPKGSFSTLEIQRTEQGDSAMYLCSSSLGQVSNQPQHFGDGTRLSIL.